A single sample is the source of the 26 T cell receptor beta chains below, sequenced in a study of beta chain features in type 1 diabetes. These receptors are not linked to any known antigen. Study-wide findings and caveats: Moderately but significantly shorter TCRB CDR3s were found in Type 1 diabetes patients in all four CD4+ subsets.

Expressed TCRB transcripts were sequenced, since all the RNA that had been isolated was reverse transcribed. TCRdb's copy holds only in-frame clones and misses some; the assay was immunoSEQ multiplex PCR. Found here are some 240,000 clones, roughly 16% of them singletons; the top ten hold less than 0.09%. What was sequenced was naive CD4+ T cells from blood. The receptor source for this set is a man in his thirties or forties with type 1 diabetes.

This clone was counted only a few times. This sequence joins TRBV25-1 and TRBJ2-4; 15 nucleotides agree with TRBD2. The CDR3 sequence is 16 residues long. Trimming at V came to 4 bases and at J to 8 bases, leaving 6 bases not matched to a gene. CDR1 is MGHDK, CDR2 SYGVNS, per germline. The CDR3 spells CASSAGTSGRMDIQYF. The CDR3, as DNA: TGTGCCAGCAGTGCCGGGACTAGCGGGAGGATGGACATTCAGTACTTC.

A few counts support this clone. The chain combines TRBV29-1 with TRBJ2-7; possible D gene TRBD2, 5 bases. The ends were cut back, 4 bases at V and 6 bases at J, with 19 bases in the middle. The length of the CDR3 is 14 residues. Germline V gene data show CDR1 as SQVTM and CDR2 as ANQGSEA. CDR3 protein: CSVGPTLRVGEQYF. The CDR3 DNA reads as TGCAGCGTTGGACCGACGCTGAGGGTCGGCGAGCAGTACTTC.

This clone was seen a handful of times. The chain recombines TRBV12-5 with TRBJ2-3; the D call may be TRBD1 or TRBD2 (5 bases each). Germline V gene data show CDR1 as LGHNT and CDR2 as FRNRAP. Between the trimmed V and J ends, which lost 6 bases and 1 base, there was a span of 20 bases. The CDR3 is 17 residues long. The CDR3 loop reads CASGQGSGRFGTDTQYF. The CDR3 nucleotides are TGTGCTAGTGGCCAAGGGTCGGGGCGTTTTGGCACAGATACGCAGTATTTT.

This sequence joins TRBV6-5 and TRBJ1-2, with 7 bases matching TRBD1. The CDR3 spans 13 residues. The junction had 4 bases not matched to a gene; V was cut back by 5 bases and J by 4 bases. Germline V gene sequence: CDR1 MNHEY, CDR2 SVGAGI. CDR3 nucleotides: TGTGCCAGCAGTGAAAGGGACAGCTATGGCTACACCTTC. Encoded protein: CASSERDSYGYTF.

The V gene is TRBV25-1, the J gene TRBJ2-7; D might be TRBD2 (6 bases). CDR1 is MGHDK, CDR2 SYGVNS, per germline. This CDR3 region has 14 residues. V dropped 2 bases and J dropped 2 bases, with 10 bases sitting between them. This chain's CDR3 is CASSEIGRPYEQYF. CDR3 nucleotide sequence: TGTGCCAGCAGTGAAATAGGGAGGCCCTACGAGCAGTACTTC.

This clone was counted between two and nine times. This chain connects TRBV10-3 to TRBJ2-4, with a tentative D call TRBD2 (6 bases). Germline V gene sequence: CDR1 ENHRY, CDR2 SYGVKD. The CDR3 has 16 residues. V was cut by 2 bases and J by 0 bases, with 11 bases left in between. CDR3 bases: TGTGCCATCAGTGAGAGGTTGGAGGGAGCCAAAAACATTCAGTACTTC. Protein sequence: CAISERLEGAKNIQYF.

This chain links TRBV9 with TRBJ2-1, with no clear D. CDR1 and CDR2 from the germline V gene are SGDLS and YYNGEE. Trimming stripped 0 bases from V and 0 bases from J, with 7 bases between. CDR3 length equals 15 residues. The CDR3 region is CASSVEADSYNEQFF. In nucleotides, the CDR3 is TGTGCCAGCAGCGTAGAGGCAGACTCCTACAATGAGCAGTTCTTC.

The table lists this clone with a few counts. V usage is TRBV5-1 and J usage is TRBJ2-2; maybe TRBD1 (6 bases). V was pared by 6 bases and J by 5 bases, with 14 bases between. There are 14 residues in the CDR3. Germline-derived CDR1 and CDR2 are SGHRS and YFSETQ. CDR3 in amino acids: CASTKMQGTGELFF. The CDR3 coding sequence is TGCGCCAGCACTAAAATGCAGGGGACCGGGGAGCTGTTTTTT.

The chain uses TRBV7-3 and TRBJ2-3, with TRBD2 matching over 7 bases. J lost 0 bases, V lost 4 bases, and 1 base had no gene match. The CDR3 length is 14 residues. Germline lookup yields CDR1 SGHTA and CDR2 FQGTGA. The chain's CDR3 is CASSSAGSTDTQYF. The CDR3, as DNA: TGTGCCAGCAGCTCAGCGGGGAGCACAGATACGCAGTATTTT.

This clone has only a few counts. The J gene is TRBJ2-1, the V gene TRBV30; possible D gene TRBD2, 5 bases. The CDR3 is 14 residues long. Trimming stripped 1 base from V and 4 bases from J, with 11 bases between. The germline CDR1 and CDR2 sequences are GTSNPN and SVGIG (reference sequence). CDR3 in amino acids: CAWSGTSLYNEQFF. The CDR3 DNA follows: TGTGCCTGGAGTGGGACTTCCTTATACAATGAGCAGTTCTTC.

The V call is TRBV9, the J call TRBJ2-6, with D unresolved. The CDR3 covers 12 residues. V was trimmed by 3 bases and J by 5 bases, leaving 3 bases between them. Germline values: CDR1 SGDLS, CDR2 YYNGEE. CDR3 DNA sequence: TGTGCCAGCAGCGACAGGGCCAACGTCCTGACTTTC. This encodes CASSDRANVLTF.

The chain links TRBV30 to TRBJ2-5; D not certain. The end of the DNA fits TRBJ2-7 better, so the J call may be wrong. This CDR3 is 11 amino acids long. The germline gives CDR1 GTSNPN, CDR2 SVGIG (reference sequence). For the CDR3, the DNA is TGTGCCTGGAGTGTAAACTACGAGCAGTACTTC. The encoded protein is CAWSVNYEQYF.

J is TRBJ2-1 and V is TRBV19; TRBD2 matches 14 bases. From germline, CDR1 is LNHDA and CDR2 SQIVND (reference sequence). V gave up 6 bases and J gave up 7 bases; unmatched junction bases: 8. CDR3 length: 16 residues. CDR3 sequence reads: CASSPSGTSGRNEQFF. Here the CDR3 DNA reads TGTGCCAGTAGCCCTAGCGGGACTAGCGGGAGAAATGAGCAGTTCTTC.

This clone was seen only a few times. This chain joins TRBV11-2 and TRBJ2-3; no clear D. CDR1 and CDR2 from the germline V gene are SGHAT and FQNNGV. V gave up 4 bases and J gave up 2 bases, with 4 bases separating them. The CDR3 totals 12 residues. CDR3 loop: CASSSNTDTQYF. CDR3 DNA: TGTGCCAGCAGCTCCAACACAGATACGCAGTATTTT.

A few counts support this clone. The chain combines TRBV19 with TRBJ2-2; 9 positions agree with TRBD1. The V gene's germline CDR1 is LNHDA and CDR2 SQIVND (reference sequence). CDR3 size: 16 residues. V gave up 1 base and J gave up 10 bases; unmatched junction bases: 10. CDR3: CASSIGRTGAGSELFF. The CDR3 nucleotides read TGTGCCAGTAGTATAGGACGGACAGGGGCGGGATCGGAGCTGTTTTTT.

The gene calls are TRBV7-9 and TRBJ2-7, with D perhaps matching TRBD2 (5 bases). This CDR3 is 14 amino acids long. CDR1 is SEHNR, CDR2 FQNEAQ, per germline (reference sequence). Trimming stripped 5 bases from V and 4 bases from J, with 15 bases between. For the CDR3, the DNA is TGTGCCAGCAGCCCTGAGAGGGTCGAATACGAGCAGTACTTC. Translated: CASSPERVEYEQYF.

The V call is TRBV18, the J call TRBJ2-5; 12 bases are shared with TRBD2. Germline V CDR1 and CDR2: KGHSH, LQKENI. V gave up 6 bases and J gave up 3 bases; unmatched junction bases: 8. This CDR3 contains 16 residues. CDR3 coding DNA: TGTGCCAGCTCGCCCCGGAGACTAGCGGGAGAAGAGACCCAGTACTTC. This translates into CASSPRRLAGEETQYF.

The chain recombines TRBV7-3 with TRBJ2-1, with TRBD2 as a possible D gene (6 bases). In germline, CDR1 is SGHTA, CDR2 FQGTGA. V lost 2 bases, J lost 2 bases, and 13 bases lay in between. The CDR3 consists of 16 residues. The CDR3 nucleotides are TGTGCCAGCAGCTTATATGCCAGGGAGGCCTACAATGAGCAGTTCTTC. It is translated as CASSLYAREAYNEQFF.

This clone occurred a few times. The chain combines TRBV9 with TRBJ2-7, with 7 bases lining up with TRBD1. The CDR3 consists of 15 residues. J was trimmed by 4 bases and V by 4 bases; bases with no gene match: 11. Germline loops: CDR1 SGDLS, CDR2 YYNGEE. This CDR3 reads CASSLRDSINYEQYF. The CDR3 bases are TGTGCCAGCAGCCTAAGGGACAGCATTAATTACGAGCAGTACTTC.

This clone was counted a few times. This sequence joins TRBV7-9 and TRBJ2-3; D may be TRBD2 (7 bases). The germline gives CDR1 SEHNR, CDR2 FQNEAQ (reference sequence). V lost 7 bases, J lost 0 bases, and 17 bases lay in between. The CDR3 has 16 residues. This chain's CDR3 is CASTAGAGSSTDTQYF. CDR3 sequence (DNA): TGTGCCAGCACCGCGGGGGCAGGGTCTAGCACAGATACGCAGTATTTT.

This clone was seen more than once but under ten times. The chain employs TRBV15 and TRBJ2-1, with 10 bases that match TRBD2. V gave up 10 bases and J gave up 6 bases; unmatched junction bases: 6. CDR1 and CDR2 (germline): LNHNV, YYDKDF (reference sequence). The CDR3 is 13 residues long. Here the CDR3 reads CAIRTSGTNEQFF. The CDR3 DNA sequence: TGTGCCATCCGGACTAGCGGAACCAATGAGCAGTTCTTC.

In its sample, this clone was seen once. This chain joins TRBV30 and TRBJ2-5; maybe TRBD2 (5 bases). The CDR3 runs to 14 residues. V was pared by 2 bases and J by 5 bases, with 15 bases between. Germline CDR1 is GTSNPN and CDR2 is SVGIG (reference sequence). CDR3 in amino acids: CAWSKREVSETQYF. The CDR3, as DNA: TGTGCCTGGAGTAAGAGGGAAGTTTCGGAGACCCAGTACTTC.

The chain recombines TRBV28 with TRBJ2-7, with 10 nucleotides matching TRBD2. This CDR3 is built from 16 residues. Germline CDR1 MDHEN, CDR2 SYDVKM. V gave up 6 bases and J gave up 1 base; unmatched junction bases: 9. This CDR3 reads CASSPASGSPSYEQYF. The CDR3 nucleotides read TGTGCCAGCAGCCCGGCTAGCGGGAGCCCATCCTACGAGCAGTACTTC. The full variable domain, in which reference TRBV28 and TRBJ2-7 provide the parts outside the CDR3, is DVKVTQSSRYLVKRTGEKVFLECVQDMDHENMFWYRQDPGLGLRLIYFSYDVKMKEKGDIPEGYSVSREKKERFSLILESASTNQTSMYLCASSPASGSPSYEQYFGPGTRLTVT.

This chain joins TRBV19 and TRBJ2-7; no reliable D call. Germline CDR1 reads LNHDA; CDR2 reads SQIVND (reference sequence). This CDR3 contains 14 residues. V was trimmed by 5 bases and J by 1 base, leaving 12 bases between them. The CDR3 is CASSRTTDSYEQYF. The CDR3 DNA reads as TGTGCCAGTAGTCGCACGACTGATTCCTACGAGCAGTACTTC.

This clone was picked up a small number of times. The rearrangement joins TRBV6-5 to TRBJ2-7, with 7 bases fitting TRBD1. Germline V lookup: CDR1 MNHEY, CDR2 SVGAGI. V gave up 6 bases and J gave up 5 bases; unmatched junction bases: 13. This CDR3 is built from 15 residues. CDR3 DNA: TGTGCCAGCAGCCTCGACCGGGACAGTACTAACGAGCAGTACTTC. Its translation is CASSLDRDSTNEQYF.

The CDR3 is CAWSVPGTGELFF. In DNA form, the CDR3 reads TGTGCCTGGAGTGTACCAGGGACCGGGGAGCTGTTTTTT. The chain employs TRBV30 and TRBJ2-2; D perhaps matches TRBD1 (5 bases). This CDR3 is 13 amino acids long. From germline, CDR1 is GTSNPN and CDR2 SVGIG (reference sequence). With 0 bases removed from V and 5 bases from J, the gap between germline ends came to 7 bases.